This TCR beta chain came from a study of T cell responses to AZD1222 COVID-19 vaccine. Study background: Researchers grouped second doses given at about 4 or about 12 weeks into one pool. Study-wide findings and caveats: It was only a handful of AZD1222 recipients who were seropositive at baseline. Close to half of all spike-specific TCRs reportedly target regions of the variants that are unmutated. Females made up more of the donors, who were largely white British, and clonal diversity may have come out too low.

For this clone: No antigen is known for it.

The CDR3 has 19 amino acids. J lost 2 bases, V lost 2 bases, and 18 bases had no gene match. CDR1 is SQVTM, CDR2 ANQGSEA, per germline. TCRdb's copy holds only in-frame clones and misses some; the assay was immunoSEQ multiplex PCR. The data show approximately 67,000 clones, under 90% seen once. The V call is TRBV29-1, the J call TRBJ2-7, with 10 bases matching TRBD2. This material consisted of peripheral blood, taken on day 0 of AZD1222 vaccination. The TCR comes from an adult in good health. CDR3 DNA: TGCAGCGTTGAACCGGTACCTAGCGGGAGTGGGTACAGACCCTACGAGCAGTACTTC. This sequence encodes CSVEPVPSGSGYRPYEQYF.